Each of the 27 T cell receptor beta chains below was sequenced from the same sample in a study of blood T cell repertoires in COVID-19 (dated by TCRdb to the early 2020s). Libraries were constructed by the immunoSEQ multiplex PCR assay. This is the immuneACCESS table as TCRdb keeps it, with only in-frame sequences that have V and J called. A part of the clones is gone; compared with another copy, unresolved V genes explain less than half, and the rest is unexplained. This sample is represented by about 73,000 clones; about 91% of them were singletons. The top ten clones comprise approximately 10% of the sample. The sequenced sample was peripheral blood. All receptors derive from an elderly man with acute or convalescent COVID-19.

The chain couples TRBV5-6 to TRBJ2-7, with 7 bases lining up with TRBD1. Germline CDR1 is SGHDT and CDR2 is YYEEEE. This CDR3 comprises 15 residues. Trimming took 4 bases from V and 1 from J; bases not matched to a gene: 8. In DNA form, the CDR3 reads TGTGCCAGCAGCCTCGGACAGGTAGGATCCTACGAGCAGTACTTC. Translation: CASSLGQVGSYEQYF.

V usage is TRBV5-6 and J usage is TRBJ1-2; D gene unclear. Trimming took 1 base from V and 6 from J, leaving 10 bases between them. The CDR3 runs 13 residues. Germline V CDR1 and CDR2: SGHDT, YYEEEE. CDR3 coding DNA: TGTGCCAGCAGCTTGATTGGAGAGGATGGCTACACCTTC. It is translated as CASSLIGEDGYTF.

This clone showed up just once. The V call is TRBV19, the J call TRBJ1-4, with 7 positions matching TRBD1. V shed 5 bases, J shed 3 bases, and the junction held 6 bases outside the gene matches. The CDR3 consists of 15 residues. Per the germline V gene, CDR1 is LNHDA and CDR2 is SQIVND (reference sequence). The CDR3 nucleotides are TGTGCCAGTAGTTCGGACAGGACATCTAATGAAAAACTGTTTTTT. Its protein product is CASSSDRTSNEKLFF.

The chain carries TRBV5-1 and TRBJ1-1; D gene uncertain. Germline V CDR1 and CDR2: SGHRS, YFSETQ. This CDR3 spans 15 amino acids. The V end lost 0 bases, the J end lost 1 base, and 10 bases lay between the germline ends. CDR3 DNA: TGCGCCAGCAGCTTGGATCCAGATACGAACACTGAAGCTTTCTTT. It is translated as CASSLDPDTNTEAFF.

The gene calls are TRBV19 and TRBJ2-7; 9 bases are shared with TRBD1. CDR3 length: 14 residues. CDR1 is LNHDA and CDR2 is SQIVND in the germline V gene (reference sequence). With V trimmed by 3 bases and J by 3 bases, 3 bases remained unmatched. CDR3 region: CASSIRTGDYEQYF. Here the CDR3 DNA reads TGTGCCAGTAGTATTCGGACAGGGGACTACGAGCAGTACTTC.

This chain links TRBV2 with TRBJ1-2; TRBD1 agrees at 8 bases. Germline V gene data show CDR1 as SNHLY and CDR2 as FYNNEI. The CDR3 covers 14 residues. J was trimmed by 4 bases and V by 2 bases; bases with no gene match: 3. The CDR3 region is CASSEQGAVYGYTF. The CDR3 DNA is TGTGCCAGCAGTGAACAGGGGGCAGTCTATGGCTACACCTTC.

This chain joins TRBV18 and TRBJ2-5; no definite D call. Germline V gene data show CDR1 as KGHSH and CDR2 as LQKENI. This CDR3 has 11 amino acids. V lost 4 bases, J lost 3 bases, and 3 bases lay in between. As DNA, the CDR3 is TGTGCCAGCTCACTAGAAGAGACCCAGTACTTC. It yields the protein CASSLEETQYF.

The rearrangement links TRBV19 to TRBJ2-6, with 8 bases that match TRBD1. J lost 1 base, V lost 1 base, and 6 bases had no gene match. From germline, CDR1 is LNHDA and CDR2 SQIVND (reference sequence). The length of the CDR3 is 18 residues. CDR3 in amino acids: CASSIGTGSVSGANVLTF. DNA for the CDR3: TGTGCCAGTAGTATAGGGACAGGGAGTGTTTCTGGGGCCAACGTCCTGACTTTC.

The chain couples TRBV2 to TRBJ2-1, with 9 bases fitting TRBD1. CDR3 length: 14 amino acids. The trim removed 5 bases at V and 10 bases at J, leaving 9 bases unmatched. CDR1 is SNHLY and CDR2 is FYNNEI in the germline V gene. The CDR3 here is CASSPGQGRGEQFF. In nucleotides, the CDR3 is TGTGCCAGCAGTCCGGGACAGGGAAGAGGGGAGCAGTTCTTC.

This chain connects TRBV27 to TRBJ1-1; D remains unclear. The V gene lost 7 bases and the J gene lost 1 base, with 19 bases spanning the gap. Germline V lookup: CDR1 MNHEY, CDR2 SMNVEV (reference sequence). CDR3 size: 16 residues. The CDR3 nucleotides are TGTGCCAGCAAGCCCGGGATAAAAATCGGGAACACTGAAGCTTTCTTT. Its protein is CASKPGIKIGNTEAFF.

This clone appeared a few times. The J gene is TRBJ1-4, the V gene TRBV5-1; D ambiguous. The CDR3 contains 14 residues. The V and J ends lost 3 bases and 0 bases respectively, with 6 bases between them. Germline CDR1 SGHRS, CDR2 YFSETQ. The CDR3 DNA reads as TGCGCCAGCAGCTCCGGTTCAACTAATGAAAAACTGTTTTTT. Its protein is CASSSGSTNEKLFF.

This clone turned up a few times. The V gene is TRBV28, the J gene TRBJ2-7; possibly TRBD1 for D (5 bases). In germline, CDR1 is MDHEN, CDR2 SYDVKM. Trimming took 1 base from V and 2 from J, leaving 9 bases between them. This CDR3 region has 14 residues. The CDR3 region has the DNA TGTGCCAGCAGTTTATTAAGGGGCCCCTACGAGCAGTACTTC. Its translation: CASSLLRGPYEQYF.

The V and J genes are TRBV5-4 and TRBJ2-5; 9 bases fit TRBD1. Per germline, CDR1 SGHNT and CDR2 YYREEE (reference sequence). The CDR3 length is 16 residues. Trimming took 3 bases from V and 5 from J; bases not matched to a gene: 11. CDR3 nucleotides: TGTGCCAGCAGCTCGGGGAGGGACAGGGTCCTCGAGACCCAGTACTTC. As protein: CASSSGRDRVLETQYF.

This rearrangement joins TRBV28 to TRBJ1-5; 8 positions agree with TRBD1. CDR1 MDHEN and CDR2 SYDVKM come from the germline V gene. The CDR3 is 14 amino acids. J was trimmed by 6 bases and V by 6 bases; bases with no gene match: 7. The DNA of the CDR3 is TGTGCCAGCAGACAGGGGGTAGTAGCTCAGCCCCAGCATTTT. Translating it yields CASRQGVVAQPQHF.

This chain connects TRBV21-1 to TRBJ2-7; the table names TRBD2, a call not compared with the DNA. TRBV21-1 is recorded as a pseudogene. The CDR3 totals 15 residues. The CDR3 protein is CASGRYGGVPYEQYF. The CDR3 DNA sequence: TGTGCCAGCGGGAGATATGGAGGGGTCCCCTACGAGCAGTACTTC.

J is TRBJ1-2 and V is TRBV6-6; maybe TRBD1 (6 bases). The V gene's germline CDR1 is MNHNY and CDR2 SVGAGI (reference sequence). V gave up 6 bases and J gave up 8 bases, with 19 bases separating them. The CDR3 extends over 14 amino acids. The CDR3 DNA sequence: TGTGCCAGCAGAGACGACCTGGGGGCGTCCGGCTACACCTTC. Its translation: CASRDDLGASGYTF.

The rearrangement uses TRBV30 and TRBJ1-6; TRBD1 is a possible D gene (5 bases). The CDR3 spans 13 residues. Per germline, CDR1 GTSNPN and CDR2 SVGIG (reference sequence). Trimming left V 7 bases short and J 8 bases short, with 15 bases between. Here the CDR3 reads CASKEGRDSPLHF. In nucleotides, the CDR3 is TGTGCCTCTAAGGAGGGGCGCGATTCACCCCTCCACTTT.

The rearrangement joins TRBV6-5 to TRBJ2-5; 7 nucleotides agree with TRBD2. Germline V gives CDR1 MNHEY, CDR2 SVGAGI. This CDR3 comprises 14 residues. V shed 7 bases, J shed 5 bases, and the junction held 10 bases outside the gene matches. The CDR3 DNA is TGTGCCAGCAAGGGCGGGGGAGTGGAGGAGACCCAGTACTTC. Its protein is CASKGGGVEETQYF.

This rearrangement joins TRBV3-1 (or the pseudogene TRBV3-2) to TRBJ1-5; TRBD1 is a possible D gene (6 bases). The CDR3 is 13 amino acids. Trimming took 4 bases from V and 8 from J, leaving 12 bases between them. CDR1 LGHDT and CDR2 YNNKEL come from the germline V gene (reference sequence). CDR3 protein: CASSPGGREPQHF. The DNA of the CDR3 is TGTGCCAGCAGCCCTGGGGGCCGGGAGCCCCAGCATTTT.

The chain recombines TRBV3-1 (or the pseudogene TRBV3-2) with TRBJ1-5, with TRBD1 matching over 7 bases. This CDR3 has 15 amino acids. Germline V gene lookup returns CDR1 LGHDT and CDR2 YNNKEL (reference sequence). The ends lost 4 bases at V and 6 bases at J; junction bases unmatched: 9. CDR3 coding DNA: TGTGCCAGCAGCCTGACAGGGAACACAGGTCAGCCCCAGCATTTT. It translates to CASSLTGNTGQPQHF.

This chain links TRBV24-1 with TRBJ2-5; D gene unclear. The length of the CDR3 is 13 residues. Germline lookup yields CDR1 KGHDR and CDR2 SFDVKD. V was shortened by 2 bases and J by 0 bases, with 3 bases between the two germline ends. CDR3 residues: CATSDSYQETQYF. Written as DNA, the CDR3 is TGTGCCACCAGTGATTCCTACCAAGAGACCCAGTACTTC.

This sequence joins TRBV6-1 and TRBJ2-4; TRBD1 aligns across 10 bases. The germline gives CDR1 MNHNS, CDR2 SASEGT. J lost 7 bases, V lost 3 bases, and 9 bases had no gene match. The CDR3 loop spans 16 amino acids. The chain's CDR3 is CASSDRDRGGVNIQYF. DNA of the CDR3: TGTGCCAGCAGTGACCGGGACAGGGGTGGGGTCAACATTCAGTACTTC.

The chain links TRBV4-1 to TRBJ1-2; D unclear. CDR3 length equals 15 residues. The V gene's germline CDR1 is MGHRA and CDR2 YSYEKL. V was pared by 4 bases and J by 5 bases, with 17 bases between. The CDR3 coding sequence is TGCGCCAGCAGCCCCAGCCCTCCAGGAGGGTATGGCTACACCTTC. The encoded protein is CASSPSPPGGYGYTF.

The V and J genes are TRBV12-5 and TRBJ1-3; 7 nucleotides line up with TRBD1. The CDR3 runs to 15 residues. CDR1 LGHNT and CDR2 FRNRAP come from the germline V gene. V lost 3 bases and J lost 3; bases outside the gene matches: 5. The CDR3 bases are TGTGCTAGTGGTTTTCCTCGACAGGGTGGAAACACCATATATTTT. Translating it yields CASGFPRQGGNTIYF.

The rearrangement joins TRBV7-2 to TRBJ2-5; D is ambiguous. CDR3 length: 14 residues. With 5 bases removed from V and 2 bases from J, the gap between germline ends came to 12 bases. Germline loops: CDR1 SGHTA, CDR2 FQGNSA. The CDR3 region is CASSPRGAQETQYF. The CDR3 DNA is TGTGCCAGCAGCCCCCGCGGTGCACAAGAGACCCAGTACTTC.

This chain joins TRBV4-1 and TRBJ2-7, with 9 positions matching TRBD1. The trim removed 1 base at V and 5 bases at J, leaving 6 bases unmatched. The CDR3 runs 15 residues. Per germline, CDR1 MGHRA and CDR2 YSYEKL. The CDR3 region has the DNA TGCGCCAGCAGCCAAGGGACAGGGGCTTCCGACGAGCAGTACTTC. Residues: CASSQGTGASDEQYF.

The chain uses TRBV4-1 and TRBJ2-3; TRBD2 is a possible D gene (7 bases). Germline lookup yields CDR1 MGHRA and CDR2 YSYEKL. V was cut by 0 bases and J by 7 bases, with 14 bases left in between. CDR3 length: 15 amino acids. The CDR3: CASSQDGRGIHTQYF. The CDR3 DNA sequence: TGCGCCAGCAGCCAAGATGGGAGGGGGATCCATACGCAGTATTTT.